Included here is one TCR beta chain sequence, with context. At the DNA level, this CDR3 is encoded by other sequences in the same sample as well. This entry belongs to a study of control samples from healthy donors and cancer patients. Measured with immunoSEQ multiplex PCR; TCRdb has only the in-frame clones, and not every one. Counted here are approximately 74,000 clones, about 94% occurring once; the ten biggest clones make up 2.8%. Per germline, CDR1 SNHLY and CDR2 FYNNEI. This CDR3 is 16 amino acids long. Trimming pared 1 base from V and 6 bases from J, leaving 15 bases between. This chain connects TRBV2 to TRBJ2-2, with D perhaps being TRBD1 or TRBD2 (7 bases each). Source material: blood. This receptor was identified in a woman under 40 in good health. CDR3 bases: TGTGCCAGCAGTGAAGGGGCAGGGGGGGCGTCCGGGGAGCTGTTTTTT. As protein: CASSEGAGGASGELFF.